This T cell receptor beta chain was obtained from a study of blood T cell repertoires in COVID-19. Overall study context: Sites across the United States, Italy and Spain contributed samples from acute and convalescent COVID-19. PBMCs, B-cell-depleted T cells, or T cells provided the cDNA or gDNA that made up the material.

This CDR3 has 14 residues. Looked up from germline, CDR1 is SGHRS and CDR2 is YFSETQ. The trim removed 4 bases at V and 7 bases at J, leaving 10 bases unmatched. Sequencing was performed with immunoSEQ multiplex PCR; in TCRdb, only in-frame clones are kept and a portion is missing. There are about 270,000 clones in the sample; 80% to 90% occur only once, and 9.5% to 12% lies in the top ten. This chain links TRBV5-1 with TRBJ1-1, with TRBD1 matching over 7 bases. This receptor was identified in a woman between 65 and 79 years old with acute or convalescent COVID-19. The material sequenced was peripheral blood. The CDR3 reads CASSPGQRRGEAFF. The CDR3 DNA reads as TGCGCCAGCAGCCCGGGACAGAGGAGGGGTGAAGCTTTCTTT.